The clone carrying this T cell receptor (beta chain) was seen at least ten times. What it binds is unknown. TCR beta cDNA libraries had unique molecular identifiers. MiXCR was run by TCRdb on the PCR reads, yielding one entry per CDR3 protein. The sample carries hundreds of thousands of distinct CDR3 sequences, 30% recorded once. These data come from a study of post-analysis software for immune sequencing data. In the study overall: Multiple sclerosis in the patients followed relapsing-remitting, secondary progressive and progressive-relapsing courses. Study findings and constraints: Controls' normalized Chao1 diversity significantly exceeded that of multiple sclerosis patients. TRBV5-6, TRBV5-1 and TRBV20-1 belonged to a set of five TRBV segments that were more frequent in patients than controls.

Germline V gene lookup returns CDR1 ENHRY and CDR2 SYGVKD. This CDR3 comprises 16 residues. V was clipped by 2 bases and J by 4 bases; unmatched bases: 3. The V gene is TRBV10-3, the J gene TRBJ2-5; 14 bases align to TRBD2. This TCR was sampled from a girl aged 5-17 years with multiple sclerosis. Material: blood. This CDR3 reads CAISEPGTSGRETQYF. DNA for the CDR3: TGTGCCATCAGTGAGCCAGGGACTAGCGGGAGAGAGACCCAGTACTTC.